These 15 T cell receptor beta chains originate from one sample sequenced in a study of shared clonotypes between healthy human individuals. Produced via immunoSEQ multiplex PCR; TCRdb's table is partial and in-frame only. Among about 1.5 million clones listed, around 98% were seen once. Sequenced sample: naive CD4+ T cells sorted from blood. Subset of the sample: CD45RA+ positively selected. The origin of the receptors is a man aged 30 to 39 in good health.

The DNA of the CDR3 is TGTGCCAGCAGCTTGACACGCGGGAGCCAAGAGACCCAGTACTTC. This gives the protein CASSLTRGSQETQYF. The chain employs TRBV5-4 and TRBJ2-5, with 7 bases matching TRBD2. This CDR3 comprises 15 residues. Trimming at V came to 1 base and at J to 1 base, leaving 4 bases not matched to a gene. CDR1 and CDR2 (germline): SGHNT, YYREEE (reference sequence).

V gene TRBV7-9 combines with J gene TRBJ2-3; D unclear. The V and J ends lost 5 bases and 5 bases respectively, with 17 bases between them. Germline loops: CDR1 SEHNR, CDR2 FQNEAQ (reference sequence). The CDR3 contains 15 residues. CDR3 sequence (DNA): TGTGCCAGCAGCCCCGTGGTAGGGCAAATAGATACGCAGTATTTT. It yields the protein CASSPVVGQIDTQYF.

The chain uses TRBV28 and TRBJ1-4; D is ambiguous. CDR1 is MDHEN, CDR2 SYDVKM, per germline. The ends were cut back, 7 bases at V and 8 bases at J, with 11 bases in the middle. The CDR3 is made up of 12 amino acids. The DNA for the CDR3 is TGTGCCAGCAAGAGACAAGAAGAAAAACTGTTTTTT. Translation gives CASKRQEEKLFF.

V is TRBV27 and J is TRBJ2-7, with D possibly being TRBD2 (6 bases). Germline V gene lookup returns CDR1 MNHEY and CDR2 SMNVEV (reference sequence). V lost 3 bases to trimming and J lost 0 bases, with 9 bases between them. CDR3 size: 14 residues. The CDR3 is CASSFGGTSYEQYF. The CDR3 nucleotides read TGTGCCAGCAGTTTCGGGGGAACCTCCTACGAGCAGTACTTC.

The rearrangement uses TRBV7-2 and TRBJ1-1, with D perhaps TRBD1 (6 bases). Looked up from germline, CDR1 is SGHTA and CDR2 is FQGNSA. This CDR3 is 13 amino acids long. The ends were cut back, 4 bases at V and 7 bases at J, with 13 bases in the middle. CDR3 bases: TGTGCCAGCAGCTCAGAGGGGGGCGATGAAGCTTTCTTT. Translation gives CASSSEGGDEAFF.

Note on this clone: Other DNA variants within this sample encode the same CDR3. The J gene is TRBJ1-2, the V gene TRBV28, with no clear D. CDR3 length: 13 residues. V lost 1 base and J lost 8, with 11 bases in between. Germline assignment: CDR1 MDHEN and CDR2 SYDVKM. The CDR3 DNA reads as TGTGCCAGCAGTTTATCGGACCGCGGGGGCTACACCTTC. Translated, it gives CASSLSDRGGYTF.

The chain recombines TRBV19 with TRBJ1-4; 9 bases fit TRBD1. With 8 bases clipped from V and 4 bases from J, the junction kept 5 bases outside the gene matches. In germline, CDR1 is LNHDA, CDR2 SQIVND (reference sequence). The CDR3 length is 14 residues. CDR3 region: CASRRTGVNEKLFF. The CDR3 DNA reads as TGTGCCAGTCGACGGACAGGGGTTAATGAAAAACTGTTTTTT.

V gene TRBV5-4 combines with J gene TRBJ2-1; TRBD2 aligns across 14 bases. From germline, CDR1 is SGHNT and CDR2 YYREEE (reference sequence). The CDR3 is made up of 16 amino acids. V was clipped by 7 bases and J by 8 bases; unmatched bases: 11. The CDR3 DNA is TGTGCCAGCGGGACTAGCGGGAGCCCTTCCTCGGATGAGCAGTTCTTC. Encoded protein: CASGTSGSPSSDEQFF.

The chain couples TRBV6-1 to TRBJ2-3; D uncertain. Trimming pared 9 bases from V and 6 bases from J, leaving 19 bases between. Germline V gene data show CDR1 as MNHNS and CDR2 as SASEGT. This CDR3 region has 14 residues. Here the CDR3 DNA reads TGTGCCAGTTCGCGTAGGGCCCTCTTTGATACGCAGTATTTT. As protein: CASSRRALFDTQYF.

The rearrangement joins TRBV30 to TRBJ2-7, with D possibly TRBD2 on 5 matching bases. Trimming cost V 5 bases and J 7 bases, with 15 bases left between them. The CDR3 is 12 residues long. Looked up from germline, CDR1 is GTSNPN and CDR2 is SVGIG (reference sequence). The CDR3 nucleotides are TGTGCCTGGTGCGCCCCACCGGGGGAGCAGTACTTC. It translates to CAWCAPPGEQYF.

The CDR3 coding sequence is TGCGCCAGCAGCCCCAGCCCCGCCCATGAGCAGTTCTTC. Protein product: CASSPSPAHEQFF. This chain connects TRBV5-1 to TRBJ2-1; D unclear. The V gene's germline CDR1 is SGHRS and CDR2 YFSETQ. There are 13 residues in the CDR3. Trimming took 4 bases from V and 8 from J, leaving 13 bases between them.

Concerning this clone itself: The junction departs from germline at one end; a sequencing error may be responsible. The chain recombines TRBV19 with TRBJ2-7; 8 bases map to TRBD2. CDR1 is LNHDA and CDR2 is SQIVND in the germline V gene (reference sequence). The CDR3 contains 19 residues. The CDR3 coding sequence is TGTGCCAGTAGTCTAGATTTACAAGCCGGGACTAGTTATCCCTACGAGCAGTACTTC. Its translation is CASSLDLQAGTSYPYEQYF. The variable domain in full, with the rest retrieved from reference TRBV19 and TRBJ2-7, is DGGITQSPKYLFRKEGQNVTLSCEQNLNHDAMYWYRQDPGQGLRLIYYSQIVNDFQKGDIAEGYSVSREKKESFPLTVTSAQKNPTAFYLCASSLDLQAGTSYPYEQYFGPGTRLTVT.

The rearrangement joins TRBV25-1 to TRBJ2-5; 10 nucleotides agree with TRBD2. This CDR3 has 18 residues. Trimming removed 6 bases from V and 5 bases from J; junction bases left unmatched: 18. CDR1 is MGHDK, CDR2 SYGVNS, per germline. The CDR3 sequence: CASSEPPRASGSQETQYF. The CDR3 DNA reads as TGTGCCAGCAGCGAACCGCCCCGGGCTAGCGGGAGCCAGGAGACCCAGTACTTC.

The chain is built from TRBV20-1 and TRBJ2-7, with D possibly TRBD2 on 5 matching bases. Trimming removed 1 base at V and 7 bases at J, with 8 bases between. This CDR3 region has 11 residues. Germline-derived CDR1 and CDR2 are DFQATT and SNEGSKA (reference sequence). The DNA for the CDR3 is TGCAGTGCTAGAGGGACGGGAGAGCAGTACTTC. The encoded protein is CSARGTGEQYF.

J is TRBJ2-7 and V is TRBV19; 9 bases line up with TRBD2. CDR1 is LNHDA and CDR2 is SQIVND in the germline V gene (reference sequence). V lost 9 bases, J lost 6 bases, and 24 bases stayed unmatched. This CDR3 is built from 18 residues. The CDR3 DNA is TGTGCCAGCCGTAAAGCGGGAGGACCAATAACGGGTGGTGGCGAGCAGTACTTC. It yields the protein CASRKAGGPITGGGEQYF.